The next 25 T cell receptor beta chains were all read from a single sample in a study of beta chain features in type 1 diabetes. Since all of the isolated RNA was reverse transcribed, expressed TCRB transcripts were what got sequenced. The table came from immunoSEQ multiplex PCR; TCRdb's copy has only in-frame clones and leaves some out. This table holds around 300,000 clones, 8% found once. What was sequenced was central memory CD4+ T cells from blood. These receptors were collected from a woman between 18 and 30 years old in good health.

This clone was counted a few times. J is TRBJ1-2 and V is TRBV19; D uncertain. The V and J ends lost 3 bases and 0 bases respectively, with 5 bases between them. Germline CDR1 and CDR2: LNHDA and SQIVND (reference sequence). There are 13 residues in the CDR3. The DNA of the CDR3 is TGTGCCAGTAGTATTCTTGCTAACTATGGCTACACCTTC. It yields the protein CASSILANYGYTF.

The V and J genes are TRBV11-3 and TRBJ2-3; D could derive from TRBD1 or TRBD2 (5 bases each). The CDR3 is 13 amino acids. V gave up 1 base and J gave up 4 bases, with 6 bases separating them. Germline lookup yields CDR1 SGHNT and CDR2 YENEEA. CDR3 DNA sequence: TGTGCCAGCAGCTTAGGGGGGTCAGATACGCAGTATTTT. It specifies CASSLGGSDTQYF. Supplemented by reference TRBV11-3 and TRBJ2-3, the full variable domain reads EAGVVQSPRYKIIEKKQPVAFWCNPISGHNTLYWYLQNLGQGPELLIRYENEEAVDDSQLPKDRFSAERLKGVDSTLKIQPAELGDSAVYLCASSLGGSDTQYFGPGTRLTVL.

There are a few counts of this clone. The chain uses TRBV27 and TRBJ2-7; D possibly corresponds to TRBD1 (6 bases). The CDR3 extends over 16 amino acids. Trimming cost V 5 bases and J 5 bases, with 22 bases left between them. Germline CDR1 reads MNHEY; CDR2 reads SMNVEV (reference sequence). CDR3 amino acids: CASSVGPWDTQDEQYF. In nucleotides, the CDR3 is TGTGCCAGCAGTGTAGGCCCCTGGGACACGCAAGACGAGCAGTACTTC.

The V call is TRBV27, the J call TRBJ1-5, with 8 bases lining up with TRBD1. J gave up 9 bases and V 7 bases, and 14 bases lay outside the gene matches. Germline-derived CDR1 and CDR2 are MNHEY and SMNVEV (reference sequence). This CDR3 is built from 15 residues. The CDR3 sequence is CASTAGTGDGRPQHF. The CDR3 bases are TGTGCCAGCACCGCCGGGACAGGCGACGGGCGGCCCCAGCATTTT.

This clone was observed a handful of times. V is TRBV5-6 and J is TRBJ2-2, with 7 nucleotides matching TRBD1. This CDR3 region has 15 residues. The J segment lost 1 base and the V segment lost 3 bases, leaving 3 bases of the junction unmatched. The V gene's germline CDR1 is SGHDT and CDR2 YYEEEE. Here the CDR3 DNA reads TGTGCCAGCAGCTGGTGGGACAGGAACACCGGGGAGCTGTTTTTT. Amino acid sequence: CASSWWDRNTGELFF.

This clone appeared a few times. The rearrangement joins TRBV18 to TRBJ1-4; TRBD1 agrees at 7 bases. Germline V lookup: CDR1 KGHSH, CDR2 LQKENI. Trimming took 3 bases from V and 6 from J; bases not matched to a gene: 4. The length of the CDR3 is 14 residues. CDR3 in amino acids: CASSPGRGHEKLFF. The CDR3 DNA follows: TGTGCCAGCTCACCGGGGAGGGGGCATGAAAAACTGTTTTTT. Full variable domain (remainder filled in from reference TRBV18 and TRBJ1-4): NAGVMQNPRHLVRRRGQEARLRCSPMKGHSHVYWYRQLPEEGLKFMVYLQKENIIDESGMPKERFSAEFPKEGPSILRIQQVVRGDSAAYFCASSPGRGHEKLFFGSGTQLSVL.

The sample holds many counts of this clone. The V and J genes are TRBV27 and TRBJ2-6; no reliable D call. The V end lost 6 bases, the J end lost 0 bases, and 6 bases lay between the germline ends. The CDR3 has 14 amino acids. Germline assignment: CDR1 MNHEY and CDR2 SMNVEV (reference sequence). The DNA for the CDR3 is TGTGCCAGCAGAAAACTCTCTGGGGCCAACGTCCTGACTTTC. Its protein is CASRKLSGANVLTF.

The genes are TRBV11-1 and TRBJ2-5; D is ambiguous. V lost 8 bases and J lost 4, with 20 bases in between. This CDR3 is built from 15 residues. Per germline, CDR1 SGHAT and CDR2 FQDESV (reference sequence). The CDR3 region has the DNA TGTGCCAGCGCTAACTACCGGACCCGTGGAGAGACCCAGTACTTC. It encodes CASANYRTRGETQYF.

The chain is built from TRBV19 and TRBJ2-6; 9 bases align to TRBD1. The CDR3 loop spans 19 amino acids. The V gene's germline CDR1 is LNHDA and CDR2 SQIVND (reference sequence). V lost 5 bases, J lost 3 bases, and 14 bases stayed unmatched. CDR3 in DNA: TGTGCCAGTAGTTTCAAAACTGGGACAGGGTTGAATGGGGCCAACGTCCTGACTTTC. It translates to CASSFKTGTGLNGANVLTF. Full variable domain (missing parts from reference TRBV19 and TRBJ2-6): DGGITQSPKYLFRKEGQNVTLSCEQNLNHDAMYWYRQDPGQGLRLIYYSQIVNDFQKGDIAEGYSVSREKKESFPLTVTSAQKNPTAFYLCASSFKTGTGLNGANVLTFGAGSRLTVL.

V gene TRBV4-2 combines with J gene TRBJ2-1, with a weak D call TRBD2 (5 bases). The CDR3 spans 14 residues. Germline V gene sequence: CDR1 LGHNA, CDR2 YNFKEQ. Between the trimmed V and J ends, which lost 3 bases and 5 bases, there was a span of 11 bases. The CDR3 DNA reads as TGTGCCAGCAGCCATTCCTCCGGGAACAATGAGCAGTTCTTC. This codes for CASSHSSGNNEQFF.

V gene TRBV27 combines with J gene TRBJ2-7, with TRBD1 matching 10 bases. The germline V gene encodes CDR1 MNHEY and CDR2 SMNVEV (reference sequence). Unmatched junction bases numbered 2, after V lost 6 bases and J lost 0 bases. The CDR3 length is 14 residues. CDR3 nucleotide sequence: TGTGCCAGCAGGACAGGGGGCTCCTCCTACGAGCAGTACTTC. Its protein is CASRTGGSSYEQYF.

This clone was recorded many times. The V gene is TRBV29-1, the J gene TRBJ2-6; TRBD1 aligns across 7 bases. CDR3 length equals 15 residues. The germline V gene has CDR1 SQVTM and CDR2 ANQGSEA. The ends lost 4 bases at V and 2 bases at J; junction bases unmatched: 5. The CDR3 here is CSVATGQAGANVLTF. CDR3 in DNA: TGCAGCGTTGCGACAGGGCAGGCTGGGGCCAACGTCCTGACTTTC.

This clone showed up many times. The chain is built from TRBV4-3 and TRBJ2-1; unclear D gene. CDR1 is LGHNA, CDR2 YSLEER, per germline. The V end lost 5 bases, the J end lost 1 base, and 15 bases lay between the germline ends. CDR3 length: 16 amino acids. The CDR3 region has the DNA TGCGCCAGCAGCGATGGGTCTCCCCAGTCCTACAATGAGCAGTTCTTC. This gives the protein CASSDGSPQSYNEQFF.

This clone occurred a few times. The chain employs TRBV15 and TRBJ1-1; D gene unclear. Germline loops: CDR1 LNHNV, CDR2 YYDKDF (reference sequence). V was clipped by 5 bases and J by 1 base, with 14 bases between them. The CDR3 has 15 residues. In DNA form, the CDR3 reads TGTGCCACCAGCGCACGGAGTCAAGCGAACACTGAAGCTTTCTTT. This translates into CATSARSQANTEAFF.

This clone was observed a handful of times. V is TRBV19 and J is TRBJ1-5; unclear D gene. The CDR3 runs to 16 residues. The germline V gene has CDR1 LNHDA and CDR2 SQIVND (reference sequence). Trimming cost V 3 bases and J 6 bases, with 18 bases left between them. The CDR3: CASSISRVGIGQPQHF. The CDR3 bases are TGTGCCAGTAGTATTTCTAGGGTGGGAATCGGTCAGCCCCAGCATTTT. The variable domain in full, completed from reference TRBV19 and TRBJ1-5, reads DGGITQSPKYLFRKEGQNVTLSCEQNLNHDAMYWYRQDPGQGLRLIYYSQIVNDFQKGDIAEGYSVSREKKESFPLTVTSAQKNPTAFYLCASSISRVGIGQPQHFGDGTRLSIL.

The chain links TRBV7-2 to TRBJ1-1; weak D call: TRBD1 (5 bases). This CDR3 comprises 15 residues. Germline assignment: CDR1 SGHTA and CDR2 FQGNSA. V was pared by 1 base and J by 1 base, with 10 bases between. This CDR3 reads CASSLVFGGNTEAFF. The CDR3 DNA sequence: TGTGCCAGCAGCTTAGTGTTCGGGGGGAACACTGAAGCTTTCTTT.

This clone was seen a handful of times. V usage is TRBV5-1 and J usage is TRBJ2-5; unclear D gene. Germline V gives CDR1 SGHRS, CDR2 YFSETQ. V was shortened by 5 bases and J by 2 bases, with 10 bases between the two germline ends. This CDR3 has 13 residues. CDR3 in DNA: TGCGCCAGCAGTGTTTTTCCGCAAGAGACCCAGTACTTC. Translated, it gives CASSVFPQETQYF.

The sample holds a few counts of this clone. The chain is built from TRBV19 and TRBJ2-7; perhaps TRBD1 as D (6 bases). This CDR3 has 18 residues. The germline V gene has CDR1 LNHDA and CDR2 SQIVND (reference sequence). With 0 bases removed from V and 1 base from J, the gap between germline ends came to 19 bases. Written as DNA, the CDR3 is TGTGCCAGTAGTATAGATCGCGAAGGGACCAGGGGATCCTACGAGCAGTACTTC. It is translated as CASSIDREGTRGSYEQYF.

This clone was observed at least ten times. This chain connects TRBV28 to TRBJ1-6; tentative D call: TRBD1 (5 bases). Germline values: CDR1 MDHEN, CDR2 SYDVKM. This CDR3 contains 14 residues. V lost 5 bases and J lost 13, with 18 bases in between. The CDR3 DNA reads as TGTGCCAGCAGTCCTGGGACCGATAGCCTGCCCCTCCACTTT. It translates to CASSPGTDSLPLHF.

The chain's CDR3 is CASIGSFLAEAFF. For the CDR3, the DNA is TGTGCCAGTATAGGAAGCTTCTTAGCTGAAGCTTTCTTT. The V call is TRBV19, the J call TRBJ1-1; D is undetermined. This CDR3 is 13 amino acids long. Germline-derived CDR1 and CDR2 are LNHDA and SQIVND (reference sequence). The V gene lost 7 bases and the J gene lost 6 bases, with 15 bases spanning the gap.

The chain uses TRBV2 and TRBJ1-4; D perhaps matches TRBD1 (5 bases). The CDR3 has 15 residues. Trimming stripped 4 bases from V and 8 bases from J, with 17 bases between. The germline CDR1 and CDR2 sequences are SNHLY and FYNNEI. This chain's CDR3 is CASSGARGTREKLFF. Written as DNA, the CDR3 is TGTGCCAGCAGTGGGGCTCGGGGGACGAGGGAAAAACTGTTTTTT.

This clone showed up just a few times. V usage is TRBV25-1 and J usage is TRBJ1-3; 7 bases fit TRBD1. This CDR3 comprises 16 residues. Trimming cost V 4 bases and J 0 bases; bases outside gene matches: 6. Germline loops: CDR1 MGHDK, CDR2 SYGVNS. The CDR3 loop is CASSGGGGLSGNTIYF. The CDR3, as DNA: TGTGCCAGCAGTGGCGGAGGGGGCCTCTCTGGAAACACCATATATTTT.

This clone appeared many times. The J gene is TRBJ2-2, the V gene TRBV6-4; D gene uncertain. The CDR3 loop spans 14 amino acids. Trimming removed 2 bases at V and 3 bases at J, with 7 bases between. Germline-derived CDR1 and CDR2 are MRHNA and SNTAGT. CDR3 region: CASSDGDDTGELFF. CDR3 bases: TGTGCCAGCAGTGACGGGGATGACACCGGGGAGCTGTTTTTT.

This clone showed up just a few times. This sequence joins TRBV6-6 and TRBJ1-1; D call uncertain. Germline V gene sequence: CDR1 MNHNY, CDR2 SVGAGI (reference sequence). V was clipped by 4 bases and J by 0 bases, with 9 bases between them. The CDR3 consists of 14 residues. CDR3 sequence reads: CASSWQSMNTEAFF. The DNA of the CDR3 is TGTGCCAGCAGTTGGCAGAGCATGAACACTGAAGCTTTCTTT.

This chain connects TRBV18 to TRBJ2-3; tentative D call: TRBD1 (5 bases). The V and J ends lost 3 bases and 5 bases respectively, with 12 bases between them. CDR3 size: 14 residues. Germline CDR1 and CDR2: KGHSH and LQKENI. This CDR3 reads CASSPARAGDTQYF. Here the CDR3 DNA reads TGTGCCAGCTCACCGGCCAGGGCAGGAGATACGCAGTATTTT.